This T cell receptor beta chain was identified during a study of T cell responses to AZD1222 COVID-19 vaccine. At the level of the study: Combined were second doses at about 4 or about 12 weeks. Findings and limits, study-wide: None of the repertoires were sampled until the peak T cell response had passed. Clonal diversity was possibly underestimated, and the donors were mostly white British, with more females.

Turning to this clone: Its antigen is undetermined.

CDR1 and CDR2 (germline): DFQATT, SNEGSKA (reference sequence). V lost 5 bases and J lost 6, with 8 bases in between. This CDR3 has 11 amino acids. TCRdb keeps only in-frame clones here, not all; method: immunoSEQ multiplex PCR. The repertoire holds 110,000 to 150,000 clones, with around 87% as singletons. The sequence derives from an adult in good health. The rearrangement links TRBV20-1 to TRBJ2-1, with a possible D match to TRBD2 (5 bases). This specimen was peripheral blood, taken on day 0 of AZD1222 vaccination. The DNA of the CDR3 is TGCAGTGCTCGACTAAGCAATGAGCAGTTCTTC. Translation gives CSARLSNEQFF.